Below, 15 T cell receptor beta chains from the same sample are listed, as sequenced in a study of T cells in Graves' hyperthyroidism and ophthalmopathy. RNA transcripts yielded amplified TCR beta CDR3 regions. The primer set for the first-round RT-PCR of the TCR CDR3 was HTBI. Via MiXCR, TCRdb re-called the multiplex PCR reads, giving one row per CDR3 protein. The data contain about 200,000 distinct CDR3 sequences, about 15% of them singletons. Source material: blood. These TCRs come from a man in his forties or fifties with Graves' hyperthyroidism.

This clonotype was seen a handful of times. The chain links TRBV6-1 to TRBJ2-2, with a possible D match to TRBD1 (6 bases). CDR1 and CDR2 (germline): MNHNS, SASEGT. The CDR3 is 15 amino acids. V was trimmed by 4 bases and J by 5 bases, leaving 14 bases between them. CDR3: CASSVNRVGTGELFF. CDR3 sequence (DNA): TGTGCCAGCAGTGTTAACAGGGTGGGGACCGGGGAGCTGTTTTTT.

This clonotype was counted at least ten times. The chain carries TRBV5-1 and TRBJ2-7; D is possibly TRBD1 (6 bases). V was trimmed by 3 bases and J by 5 bases, leaving 18 bases between them. This CDR3 comprises 15 residues. Germline CDR1 reads SGHRS; CDR2 reads YFSETQ. The chain's CDR3 is CASSSRSGGIDEQYF. CDR3 coding DNA: TGCGCCAGCAGCTCCCGAAGTGGGGGCATCGACGAGCAGTACTTC.

This clonotype was counted ten times or more. The chain joins TRBV11-2 to TRBJ2-3, with D unresolved. V shed 2 bases and J shed 0 bases, with 9 bases lying between them. CDR1 is SGHAT, CDR2 FQNNGV, per germline. The CDR3 has 15 residues. DNA of the CDR3: TGTGCCAGCAGCTTACTCGGTATGAGCACAGATACGCAGTATTTT. This encodes CASSLLGMSTDTQYF. The whole variable domain, remainder taken from reference TRBV11-2 and TRBJ2-3, is EAGVAQSPRYKIIEKRQSVAFWCNPISGHATLYWYQQILGQGPKLLIQFQNNGVVDDSQLPKDRFSAERLKGVDSTLKIQPAKLEDSAVYLCASSLLGMSTDTQYFGPGTRLTVL.

In this sample, this clonotype turned up many times. V usage is TRBV5-1 and J usage is TRBJ2-7; D not certain. CDR3 length: 13 amino acids. The V and J ends lost 0 bases and 4 bases respectively, with 8 bases between them. Germline CDR1 reads SGHRS; CDR2 reads YFSETQ. The CDR3 DNA follows: TGCGCCAGCAGCTTGGGGTCTGGGTACGAGCAGTACTTC. Translating gives CASSLGSGYEQYF.

This clonotype turned up a few times. The chain has TRBV28 and TRBJ2-7, with a weak D call TRBD1 (6 bases). Trimming cost V 5 bases and J 0 bases, with 11 bases left between them. This CDR3 is 14 amino acids long. Germline loops: CDR1 MDHEN, CDR2 SYDVKM. The CDR3 here is CASSKTGFSYEQYF. Here the CDR3 DNA reads TGTGCCAGCAGTAAAACAGGGTTCTCCTACGAGCAGTACTTC.

Of note for this clonotype: At one end the junction does not follow the germline gene, possibly because of a read error. J is TRBJ2-3 and V is TRBV5-1; 8 bases fit TRBD2. This CDR3 is 15 amino acids long. Germline CDR1 reads SGHRS; CDR2 reads YFSETQ. CDR3 amino acids: CVSSGGSQVTDTQYF. The CDR3 coding sequence is TGCGTCAGCAGCGGGGGATCACAAGTTACAGATACGCAGTATTTT.

This chain uses TRBV9 with TRBJ2-7; possible D gene TRBD2, 7 bases. The CDR3 is 18 residues long. Germline V gives CDR1 SGDLS, CDR2 YYNGEE. Trimming took 2 bases from V and 0 from J, leaving 21 bases between them. The CDR3 protein is CASSVRGALSGDSYEQYF. The CDR3 DNA sequence: TGTGCCAGCAGCGTCCGGGGGGCACTCAGCGGGGACTCCTACGAGCAGTACTTC.

This clonotype has a count of ten or more. The rearrangement joins TRBV12-5 to TRBJ2-1, with 10 bases matching TRBD2. J gave up 5 bases and V 1 base, and 8 bases lay outside the gene matches. In germline, CDR1 is LGHNT, CDR2 FRNRAP. CDR3 length equals 17 residues. CDR3 region: CASGLAMTSGSDNEQFF. In nucleotides, the CDR3 is TGTGCTAGTGGTTTGGCCATGACTAGCGGGTCCGACAATGAGCAGTTCTTC.

V usage is TRBV5-1 and J usage is TRBJ2-1, with 10 bases identical to TRBD2. The J call is in doubt because the DNA end fits TRBJ2-7 better. CDR1 SGHRS and CDR2 YFSETQ come from the germline V gene. This CDR3 region has 15 residues. CDR3 sequence: CASRTSGISYNEQYF. Written as DNA, the CDR3 is TGCGCCAGTAGGACTAGCGGAATATCCTACAATGAGCAGTACTTC.

The J gene is TRBJ2-7, the V gene TRBV6-1; a weak D match, TRBD2 (5 bases). This CDR3 contains 15 residues. V shed 5 bases and J shed 1 base, with 15 bases lying between them. Germline CDR1 and CDR2: MNHNS and SASEGT. CDR3 residues: CASSSHGLSSYEQYF. The CDR3 nucleotides read TGTGCCAGCAGTTCCCACGGACTCTCTTCCTACGAGCAGTACTTC.

Note on this clonotype: This could be a read error, since a much larger clone is one nucleotide away. The genes are TRBV10-3 and TRBJ2-1; D is unresolved. Deletions cut 3 bases from V and 3 bases from J, with 0 bases between. The germline CDR1 and CDR2 sequences are ENHRY and SYGVKD. The CDR3 consists of 11 residues. The chain's CDR3 is CAISDYNEQFF. DNA for the CDR3: TGTGCCATCAGTGACTACAATGAGCAGTTCTTC.

The chain joins TRBV28 to TRBJ1-4, with TRBD1 as a possible D gene (6 bases). The CDR3 is 15 residues long. Germline V gives CDR1 MDHEN, CDR2 SYDVKM. V lost 5 bases, J lost 2 bases, and 12 bases lay in between. CDR3 loop: CASSIYRETNEKLFF. The CDR3 DNA follows: TGTGCCAGCAGTATCTACAGGGAGACTAATGAAAAACTGTTTTTT.

The table lists this clonotype with many counts. The V call is TRBV12-3 or TRBV12-4, the J call TRBJ2-7; 9 bases agree with TRBD1. CDR3 length equals 15 residues. J lost 3 bases, V lost 2 bases, and 5 bases had no gene match. The CDR3 coding sequence is TGTGCCAGCAGTTTAAGGGACAGGGTGTTCTACGAGCAGTACTTC. Translated, it gives CASSLRDRVFYEQYF.

This clonotype was counted at least ten times. The rearrangement joins TRBV11-2 to TRBJ2-1; 10 positions match TRBD2. From germline, CDR1 is SGHAT and CDR2 FQNNGV. The CDR3 loop spans 18 amino acids. Trimming cost V 4 bases and J 2 bases; bases outside gene matches: 11. As DNA, the CDR3 is TGTGCCAGCAGCTCAGACAGATACGGACTAGCGGCCTACAATGAGCAGTTCTTC. As protein: CASSSDRYGLAAYNEQFF.

This clonotype was observed at least ten times. This chain joins TRBV7-2 and TRBJ2-7, with 9 positions matching TRBD1. This CDR3 contains 15 residues. Germline CDR1 reads SGHTA; CDR2 reads FQGNSA. Unmatched junction bases numbered 7, after V lost 4 bases and J lost 3 bases. The CDR3 reads CASSWGGQGIYEQYF. Here the CDR3 DNA reads TGTGCCAGCAGCTGGGGGGGACAGGGAATCTACGAGCAGTACTTC.